Each of the 11 T cell receptor beta chains below was sequenced from the same sample in a study of CD8+ T cells in alopecia areata. Indicated treatment: oral pan-JAK inhibitor, 5-10 mg twice daily. Reverse transcribed after extraction, RNA yielded cDNA as the sequencing template. Only in-frame clones appear in the TCRdb table, and some are missing; sequencing was by immunoSEQ multiplex PCR. The table includes a few hundred thousand clones, approximately 72% detected once. This specimen was CD4+ T cells sorted from blood, taken at roughly week 45, from a patient treated with tofacitinib. These receptors were taken from a human donor with alopecia areata.

The rearrangement links TRBV27 to TRBJ1-2; D is undetermined. Germline assignment: CDR1 MNHEY and CDR2 SMNVEV (reference sequence). The CDR3 is made up of 13 amino acids. V lost 6 bases to trimming and J lost 2 bases, with 10 bases between them. CDR3 bases: TGTGCCAGCAGCCCCACTAGAAACTATGGCTACACCTTC. Translating gives CASSPTRNYGYTF.

The chain employs TRBV29-1 and TRBJ1-1; no firm D call. There are 14 residues in the CDR3. The V and J ends lost 6 bases and 0 bases respectively, with 14 bases between them. The germline gives CDR1 SQVTM, CDR2 ANQGSEA. In DNA form, the CDR3 reads TGCAGCGTCATACTACAGAAGATGAACACTGAAGCTTTCTTT. It translates to CSVILQKMNTEAFF. Full variable domain (outside the CDR3, taken from reference TRBV29-1 and TRBJ1-1): SAVISQKPSRDICQRGTSLTIQCQVDSQVTMMFWYRQQPGQSLTLIATANQGSEATYESGFVIDKFPISRPNLTFSTLTVSNMSPEDSSIYLCSVILQKMNTEAFFGQGTRLTVV.

The chain carries TRBV5-4 and TRBJ2-3, with D unresolved. There are 13 residues in the CDR3. V was shortened by 4 bases and J by 2 bases, with 8 bases between the two germline ends. CDR1 is SGHNT and CDR2 is YYREEE in the germline V gene (reference sequence). This chain's CDR3 is CASSPEATDTQYF. CDR3 DNA: TGTGCCAGCAGCCCTGAGGCCACAGATACGCAGTATTTT.

The rearrangement uses TRBV5-6 and TRBJ2-5; weak D call: TRBD1 (7 bases). The V end lost 6 bases, the J end lost 10 bases, and 22 bases lay between the germline ends. There are 14 residues in the CDR3. The germline V gene encodes CDR1 SGHDT and CDR2 YYEEEE. The CDR3 reads CASTLDRTGGDQYF. In DNA form, the CDR3 reads TGTGCCAGCACCCTGGACAGGACTGGAGGGGACCAGTACTTC.

The V gene is TRBV29-1, the J gene TRBJ2-1; the D is unclear. V dropped 2 bases and J dropped 0 bases, with 11 bases sitting between them. The germline V gene encodes CDR1 SQVTM and CDR2 ANQGSEA. This CDR3 is 15 amino acids long. The CDR3 DNA sequence: TGCAGCGTTGAACGGCTGGAGAGCTCCTACAATGAGCAGTTCTTC. This encodes CSVERLESSYNEQFF.

J is TRBJ1-1 and V is TRBV29-1, with D uncertain. V shed 2 bases and J shed 2 bases, with 6 bases lying between them. The CDR3 runs 12 residues. Germline CDR1 reads SQVTM; CDR2 reads ANQGSEA. The CDR3 nucleotides read TGCAGCGTTGAAAGTCTAAACACTGAAGCTTTCTTT. Translated, it gives CSVESLNTEAFF.

The rearrangement uses TRBV18 and TRBJ2-6; D is perhaps TRBD2 (6 bases). The ends were cut back, 5 bases at V and 4 bases at J, with 15 bases in the middle. This CDR3 has 16 residues. Looked up from germline, CDR1 is KGHSH and CDR2 is LQKENI. The DNA for the CDR3 is TGTGCCAGCTCAGCTAACGGAGGGGCCGGGGCCAACGTCCTGACTTTC. Translated: CASSANGGAGANVLTF. The whole variable domain, remainder taken from reference TRBV18 and TRBJ2-6, is NAGVMQNPRHLVRRRGQEARLRCSPMKGHSHVYWYRQLPEEGLKFMVYLQKENIIDESGMPKERFSAEFPKEGPSILRIQQVVRGDSAAYFCASSANGGAGANVLTFGAGSRLTVL.

V is TRBV30 and J is TRBJ1-6; perhaps TRBD1 as D (6 bases). Between the trimmed V and J ends, which lost 2 bases and 8 bases, there was a span of 13 bases. This CDR3 contains 14 residues. CDR1 is GTSNPN, CDR2 SVGIG, per germline (reference sequence). CDR3 nucleotide sequence: TGTGCCTGGAGTCAGATAGGGGGTTATTCACCCCTCCACTTT. It encodes CAWSQIGGYSPLHF. Supplemented by reference TRBV30 and TRBJ1-6, the full variable domain reads SQTIHQWPATLVQPVGSPLSLECTVEGTSNPNLYWYRQAAGRGLQLLFYSVGIGQISSEVPQNLSASRPQDRQFILSSKKLLLSDSGFYLCAWSQIGGYSPLHFGNGTRLTVT.

The chain carries TRBV28 and TRBJ1-5; the D is unclear. V shed 5 bases and J shed 11 bases, with 19 bases lying between them. Germline loops: CDR1 MDHEN, CDR2 SYDVKM. The CDR3 contains 14 residues. Written as DNA, the CDR3 is TGTGCCAGCAGTGGAAGGGCGGACTTCCAGTCCCAGCATTTT. Protein: CASSGRADFQSQHF.

In its sample, this clone was seen once. This sequence joins TRBV7-9 and TRBJ1-1; D might be TRBD1 (5 bases). The germline V and J ends were trimmed by 4 bases and 2 bases, with 11 bases remaining between them. Germline V lookup: CDR1 SEHNR, CDR2 FQNEAQ (reference sequence). This CDR3 region has 14 residues. CDR3 nucleotide sequence: TGTGCCAGCAGCTCCCAGGGTGGAAACACTGAAGCTTTCTTT. Translation: CASSSQGGNTEAFF.

This clone was observed a few times. The chain recombines TRBV30 with TRBJ1-4; D gene ambiguous. The CDR3 totals 14 residues. Germline values: CDR1 GTSNPN, CDR2 SVGIG (reference sequence). Trimming took off 3 bases at V and 0 bases at J, with 8 bases between the two ends. The CDR3 sequence is CAWRGTATNEKLFF. As DNA, the CDR3 is TGTGCCTGGAGGGGTACAGCAACTAATGAAAAACTGTTTTTT.